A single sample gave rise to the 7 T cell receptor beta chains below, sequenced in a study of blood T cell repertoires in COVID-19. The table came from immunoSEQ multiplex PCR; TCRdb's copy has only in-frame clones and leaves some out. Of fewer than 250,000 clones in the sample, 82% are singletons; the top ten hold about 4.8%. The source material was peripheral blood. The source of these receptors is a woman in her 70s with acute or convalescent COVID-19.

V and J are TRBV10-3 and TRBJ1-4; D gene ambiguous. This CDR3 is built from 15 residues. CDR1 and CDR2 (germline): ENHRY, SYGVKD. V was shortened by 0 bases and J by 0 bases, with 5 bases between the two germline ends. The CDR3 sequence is CAISESSATNEKLFF. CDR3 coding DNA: TGTGCCATCAGTGAGTCGAGTGCAACTAATGAAAAACTGTTTTTT.

Here the CDR3 DNA reads TGTGCCAGCAGTCTACCGGTTGTTAGAAACACTGAAGCTTTCTTT. Amino acids: CASSLPVVRNTEAFF. The V call is TRBV7-9, the J call TRBJ1-1; D unclear. This CDR3 region has 15 residues. Trimming took 6 bases from V and 2 from J, leaving 16 bases between them. Germline V gene data show CDR1 as SEHNR and CDR2 as FQNEAQ (reference sequence).

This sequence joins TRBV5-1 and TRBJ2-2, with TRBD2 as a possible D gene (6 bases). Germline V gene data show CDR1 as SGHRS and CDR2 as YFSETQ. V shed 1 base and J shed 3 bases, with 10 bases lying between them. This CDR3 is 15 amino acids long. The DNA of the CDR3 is TGCGCCAGCAGCTTGACGCGGGGCGACACCGGGGAGCTGTTTTTT. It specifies CASSLTRGDTGELFF.

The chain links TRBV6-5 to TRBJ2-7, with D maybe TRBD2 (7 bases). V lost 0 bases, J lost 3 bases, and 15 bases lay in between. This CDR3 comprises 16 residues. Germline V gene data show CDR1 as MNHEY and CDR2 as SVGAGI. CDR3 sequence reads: CASSYSPGGLNYEQYF. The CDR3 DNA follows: TGTGCCAGCAGTTACTCCCCGGGGGGCCTTAACTACGAGCAGTACTTC.

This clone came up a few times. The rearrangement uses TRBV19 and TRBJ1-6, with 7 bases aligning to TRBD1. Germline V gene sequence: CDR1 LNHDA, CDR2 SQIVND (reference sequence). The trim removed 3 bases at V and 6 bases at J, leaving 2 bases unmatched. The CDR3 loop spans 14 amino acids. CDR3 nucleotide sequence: TGTGCCAGTAGTATGACAGGGCTTAATTCACCCCTCCACTTT. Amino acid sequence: CASSMTGLNSPLHF.

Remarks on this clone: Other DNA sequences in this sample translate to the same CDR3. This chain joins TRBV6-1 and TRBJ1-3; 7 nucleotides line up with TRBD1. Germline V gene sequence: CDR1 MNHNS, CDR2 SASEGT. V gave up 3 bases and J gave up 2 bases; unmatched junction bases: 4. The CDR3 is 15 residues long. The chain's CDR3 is CASSEGRGTGNTIYF. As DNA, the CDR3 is TGTGCCAGCAGTGAGGGCAGGGGGACTGGAAACACCATATATTTT.

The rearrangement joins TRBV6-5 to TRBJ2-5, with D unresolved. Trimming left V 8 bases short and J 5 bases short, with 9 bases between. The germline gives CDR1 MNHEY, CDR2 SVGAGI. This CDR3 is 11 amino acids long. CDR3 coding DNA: TGTGCCAGCGGAACGCGGGAGACCCAGTACTTC. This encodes CASGTRETQYF.